This T cell receptor (beta chain) came from a study of CD8 T cells in ankylosing spondylitis. The germline gives CDR1 SQVTM, CDR2 ANQGSEA. The CDR3 totals 11 residues. V lost 4 bases and J 5 bases, leaving 9 bases between the germline ends. Comments on this clonotype: Its antigen is undetermined.

As the method for making TCR beta libraries, quantitative 5'-RACE with molecular barcodes was used. TCRdb itself ran the 5' RACE reads through MiXCR, one entry per CDR3 protein. Here the sample spans 220,000 or so distinct CDR3 sequences, 15% to 20% being singletons. Broader study findings: Past research had described some motif variants in reactive arthritis synovial fluid and blood. Blood from ankylosing spondylitis patients appeared to carry a characteristic eight-variant TCR beta motif.

This TCR came from a male donor with ankylosing spondylitis. The chain has TRBV29-1 and TRBJ2-7, with D unresolved. Sequencing was performed on blood, either unsorted or a sorted T cell fraction (not recorded which). CDR3 sequence (DNA): TGCAGCGTTGTCTGGCTCCACGAGCAGTACTTC. It translates to CSVVWLHEQYF.